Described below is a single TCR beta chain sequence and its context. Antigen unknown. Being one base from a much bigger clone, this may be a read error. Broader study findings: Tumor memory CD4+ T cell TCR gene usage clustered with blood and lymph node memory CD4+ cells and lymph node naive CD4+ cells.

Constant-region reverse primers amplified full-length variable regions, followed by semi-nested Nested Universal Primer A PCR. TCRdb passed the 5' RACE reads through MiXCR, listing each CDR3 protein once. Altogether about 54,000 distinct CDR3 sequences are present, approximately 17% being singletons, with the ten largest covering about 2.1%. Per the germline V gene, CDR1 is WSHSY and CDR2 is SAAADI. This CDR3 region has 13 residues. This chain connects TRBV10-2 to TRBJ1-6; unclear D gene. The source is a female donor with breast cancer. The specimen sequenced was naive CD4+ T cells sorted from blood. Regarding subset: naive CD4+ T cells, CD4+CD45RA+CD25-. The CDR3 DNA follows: TGCGCCAGCACGGACTTTGGAAATTCACCCCCCCACTTT. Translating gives CASTDFGNSPPHF.